Listed below are T cell receptor beta chains from one sample, sequenced in a study of control samples from healthy donors and cancer patients. Measured with immunoSEQ multiplex PCR; TCRdb has only the in-frame clones, and not every one. This sample has approximately 130,000 clones, with more than 80% found just once. Sequenced material: blood. These receptors came from a middle-aged man in good health. Each CDR3 is given with its conserved first and last residue. A D gene is named only where the DNA matches it firmly. Rows may omit the clone size; those that give it use once, few, many or a size class.

J gene: TRBJ2-1
clone size: NA
V gene: TRBV6-1
D gene: TRBD2
CDR3 DNA: TGTGCCAGCAGTGCTCAGCGGACCTCCTTAGCGGGGGGACCCCACAATGAGCAGTTCTTC
CDR3 protein: CASSAQRTSLAGGPHNEQFF

J gene: TRBJ1-2
clone size: NA
V gene: TRBV2
D gene: TRBD1
CDR3 DNA: TGTGCCAGCAGTGGACAGGGCTATGGCTACACCTTC
CDR3 protein: CASSGQGYGYTF

J gene: TRBJ1-3
clone size: NA
V gene: TRBV6-6
D gene: TRBD1
CDR3 DNA: TGTGCCAGCAGTCGAAACACAGGGGTAGGAGGAAACACCATATATTTT
CDR3 protein: CASSRNTGVGGNTIYF

J gene: TRBJ1-2
clone size: NA
V gene: TRBV5-5
D gene: TRBD1
CDR3 DNA: TGTGCCAGCAGCTTGGTCGGACAGGGGTACTATGGCTACACCTTC
CDR3 protein: CASSLVGQGYYGYTF

J gene: TRBJ2-3
clone size: NA
V gene: TRBV2
D gene: NA
CDR3 DNA: TGTGCCAGCAGTGTCGGACCCACAGATACGCAGTATTTT
CDR3 protein: CASSVGPTDTQYF

J gene: TRBJ1-2
clone size: NA
V gene: TRBV9
D gene: TRBD1
CDR3 DNA: TGTGCCAGCCACCAGGGGGTCAATGGCTACACCTTC
CDR3 protein: CASHQGVNGYTF

J gene: TRBJ1-1
clone size: once
V gene: TRBV7-2
D gene: TRBD1
CDR3 DNA: TGTGCCAGCAGCCGGGGACAGGGCCTTGTCACTGAAGCTTTCTTT
CDR3 protein: CASSRGQGLVTEAFF

J gene: TRBJ2-1
clone size: NA
V gene: TRBV18
D gene: TRBD1
CDR3 DNA: TGTGCCAGCTCATCCCTCCCGACAGGGGGCAATGAGCAGTTCTTC
CDR3 protein: CASSSLPTGGNEQFF

J gene: TRBJ1-1
clone size: NA
V gene: TRBV30
D gene: NA
CDR3 DNA: TGTGCCTGGATCCCATGGGGAGTCACTGAAGCTTTCTTT
CDR3 protein: CAWIPWGVTEAFF

J gene: TRBJ2-2
clone size: NA
V gene: TRBV9
D gene: TRBD2
CDR3 DNA: TGTGCCAGCAGCGTAGAAGGGACTAGCGGGGGGCACACCGGGGAGCTGTTTTTT
CDR3 protein: CASSVEGTSGGHTGELFF

J gene: TRBJ2-7
clone size: NA
V gene: TRBV6-2/TRBV6-3
D gene: NA
CDR3 DNA: TGTGCCAGCAGTTACGGGGTTACTGTGGAGCAGTACTTC
CDR3 protein: CASSYGVTVEQYF

J gene: TRBJ2-7
clone size: NA
V gene: TRBV28
D gene: TRBD1
CDR3 DNA: TGTGCCAGCGCTAAAGGAGGGACAGGGGAGTACGAGCAGTACTTC
CDR3 protein: CASAKGGTGEYEQYF

J gene: TRBJ1-1
clone size: few
V gene: TRBV5-6
D gene: NA
CDR3 DNA: TGTGCCAGCAGCTTGGTTTCTGGGGGGAACACTGAAGCTTTCTTT
CDR3 protein: CASSLVSGGNTEAFF

J gene: TRBJ2-7
clone size: NA
V gene: TRBV14
D gene: NA
CDR3 DNA: TGTGCCAGCAGCCAGTGGGGGGCAGCGGGGAACGAGCAGTACTTC
CDR3 protein: CASSQWGAAGNEQYF

J gene: TRBJ1-1
clone size: NA
V gene: TRBV18
D gene: NA
CDR3 DNA: TGTGCCAGCTCACTTCCAGGGTTCCCTGAAGCTTTCTTT
CDR3 protein: CASSLPGFPEAFF